The present TCR beta chain was sequenced within a study of blood T cell repertoires in COVID-19. Background on the study: COVID-19 samples from acute and convalescent phases originated in the United States, Italy and Spain. Nucleic acid was either cDNA or gDNA, and it came from T cells, B-cell-depleted T cells, or PBMCs.

Trimming left V 0 bases short and J 2 bases short, with 11 bases between. This CDR3 has 15 amino acids. The germline V gene encodes CDR1 SGHRS and CDR2 YFSETQ. In the original workflow: Counts of nucleated cells, estimated from reference gene primer amplification, were obtained. Generated by immunoSEQ multiplex PCR, the TCRdb table keeps only in-frame clones and is missing some. The DNA gave D and trimming, while V, J and clone size come from that table. The data show approximately 240,000 clones, 80% to 90% seen once. Only one count was recorded for this clone. This chain connects TRBV5-1 to TRBJ2-5, with D perhaps TRBD2 (5 bases). The sequenced sample was peripheral blood. The clonotype originates from a woman aged 80 or over with active or convalescent COVID-19. CDR3 nucleotides: TGCGCCAGCAGCTTGGGCGGACTCCTACAAGAGACCCAGTACTTC. Protein: CASSLGGLLQETQYF.